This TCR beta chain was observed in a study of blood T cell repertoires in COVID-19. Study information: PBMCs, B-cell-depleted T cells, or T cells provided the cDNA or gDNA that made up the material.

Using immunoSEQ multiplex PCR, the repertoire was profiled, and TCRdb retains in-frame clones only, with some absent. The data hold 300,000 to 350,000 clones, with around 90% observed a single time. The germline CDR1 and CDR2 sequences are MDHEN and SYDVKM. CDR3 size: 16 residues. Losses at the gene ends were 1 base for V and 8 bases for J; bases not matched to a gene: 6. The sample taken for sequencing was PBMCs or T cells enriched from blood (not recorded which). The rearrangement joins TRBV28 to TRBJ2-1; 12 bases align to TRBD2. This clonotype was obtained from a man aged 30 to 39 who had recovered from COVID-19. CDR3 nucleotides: TGTGCCAGCAGTTTATCCGGGCTAGCGGGGGGGCATGAGCAGTTCTTC. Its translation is CASSLSGLAGGHEQFF.